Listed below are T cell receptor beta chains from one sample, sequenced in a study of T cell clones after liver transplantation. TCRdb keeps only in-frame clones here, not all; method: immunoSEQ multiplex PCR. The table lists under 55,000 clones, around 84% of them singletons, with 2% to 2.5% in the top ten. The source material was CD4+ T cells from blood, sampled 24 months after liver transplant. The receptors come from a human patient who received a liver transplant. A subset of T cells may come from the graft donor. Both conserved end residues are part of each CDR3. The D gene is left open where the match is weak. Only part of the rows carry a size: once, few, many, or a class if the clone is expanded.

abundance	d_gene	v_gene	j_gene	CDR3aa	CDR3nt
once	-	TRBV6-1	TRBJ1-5	CASGLDRSGNQPQHF	TGTGCCAGCGGCCTAGACAGGTCAGGCAATCAGCCCCAGCATTTT
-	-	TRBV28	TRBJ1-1	CASSLLYRDTEAFF	TGTGCCAGCAGTTTACTCTACAGGGACACTGAAGCTTTCTTT
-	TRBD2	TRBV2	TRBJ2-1	CASSERLAGVEQFF	TGTGCCAGCAGTGAACGACTAGCGGGAGTTGAGCAGTTCTTC
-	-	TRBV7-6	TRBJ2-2	CATRTTGELFF	TGTGCCACAAGGACCACCGGGGAGCTGTTTTTT
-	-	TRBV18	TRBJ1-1	CASSPLGAHEAFF	TGTGCCAGCTCACCACTGGGGGCCCATGAAGCTTTCTTT
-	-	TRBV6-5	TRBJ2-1	CASSYTGTSHNEQFF	TGTGCCAGCAGTTATACCGGTACTAGCCACAATGAGCAGTTCTTC
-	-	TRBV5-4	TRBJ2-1	CASSLSGTRTYNEQFF	TGTGCCAGCAGCTTAAGTGGGACCCGAACCTACAATGAGCAGTTCTTC
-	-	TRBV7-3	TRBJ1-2	CASSLGQSNYGYTF	TGTGCCAGCAGCTTAGGACAGTCTAACTATGGCTACACCTTC
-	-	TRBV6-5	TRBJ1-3	CASSPYRSRGNTIYF	TGTGCCAGCAGTCCCTACCGGTCGAGAGGAAACACCATATATTTT
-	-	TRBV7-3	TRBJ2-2	CASRREAGELFF	TGTGCCAGCAGGAGGGAGGCCGGGGAGCTGTTTTTT
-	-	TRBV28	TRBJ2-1	CASKSSSAGSYNEQFF	TGTGCCAGCAAATCAAGTTCGGCGGGAAGTTACAATGAGCAGTTCTTC
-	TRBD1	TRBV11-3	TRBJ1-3	CASSKQGAGNTIYF	TGTGCCAGCAGCAAACAGGGGGCTGGAAACACCATATATTTT
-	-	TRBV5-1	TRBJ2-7	CASSKVLRGPKEQYF	TGCGCCAGCAGCAAGGTATTAAGGGGTCCTAAGGAGCAGTACTTC
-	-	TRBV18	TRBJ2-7	CASSRGRERGYEQYF	TGTGCCAGCTCTCGAGGACGGGAGAGGGGCTACGAGCAGTACTTC